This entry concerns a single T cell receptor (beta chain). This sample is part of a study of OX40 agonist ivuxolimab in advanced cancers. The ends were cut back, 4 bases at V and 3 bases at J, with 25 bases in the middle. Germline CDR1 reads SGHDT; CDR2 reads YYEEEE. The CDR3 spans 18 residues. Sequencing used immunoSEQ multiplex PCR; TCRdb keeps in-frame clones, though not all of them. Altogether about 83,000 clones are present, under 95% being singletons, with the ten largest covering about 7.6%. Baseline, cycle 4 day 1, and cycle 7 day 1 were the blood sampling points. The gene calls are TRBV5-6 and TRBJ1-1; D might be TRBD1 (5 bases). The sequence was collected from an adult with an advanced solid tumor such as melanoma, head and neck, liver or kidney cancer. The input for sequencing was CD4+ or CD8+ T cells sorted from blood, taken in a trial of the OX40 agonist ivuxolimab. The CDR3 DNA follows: TGTGCCAGCAGCCCCACTGGGGCGCTGATTGGATTGGACACTGAAGCTTTCTTT. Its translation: CASSPTGALIGLDTEAFF.